These T cell receptor beta chains were read from a single sample in a study of early T cells in non-severe SARS-CoV-2 infection. TCRdb reprocessed the 5' RACE reads with MiXCR, giving one entry per CDR3 protein. Here the sample spans 54,000 or so distinct CDR3 sequences, around 12% being singletons. Material: whole blood. The receptors here all came from an adult who was a healthcare worker with PCR-confirmed SARS-CoV-2 infection or an uninfected control (not recorded which). Both conserved end residues are part of each CDR3. D genes are given only for firm matches. Where a row states a size, it is once, few, many or the class of an expanded clone; other rows omit it.

>TRBJ2-4|TRBV20-1|many|TRBD2
TGCAGTGCTAGAGAAGCGGGGAAGGAAAACATTCAGTACTTC
CSAREAGKENIQYF
>TRBJ2-3|TRBV3-1|many|TRBD2
TGTGCCAGCAGCCAATCCCGGACTAGCGGGGGTGGCGCAGATACGCAGTATTTT
CASSQSRTSGGGADTQYF
>TRBJ1-4|TRBV28|few|TRBD1
TGTGCCAGCAGGAGACAGGGGGCGTCGGCAACTAATGAAAAACTGTTTTTT
CASRRQGASATNEKLFF
>TRBJ2-1|TRBV2|once|TRBD2
TGTGCCACAACCCCCCAGCGGGGGTACAATGAGCAGTTCTTC
CATTPQRGYNEQFF
>TRBJ1-3|TRBV5-1|many|.
TGCGCCAGCAGCTTGGAAGCGGAGCCGGGAAGCACCATATATTTT
CASSLEAEPGSTIYF
>TRBJ1-2|TRBV11-2|few|.
TGTGCCAGCAGCTTAATAGTTGGGGGCTACACCTTC
CASSLIVGGYTF
>TRBJ1-6|TRBV18|many|.
TGTGCCAGCTCCCCGCTGGCCAATTCACCCCTCCACTTT
CASSPLANSPLHF
>TRBJ1-2|TRBV10-3|few|.
TGTGCCAGCCGCCGGTTGGACGGAGACTATGGCTACACCTTC
CASRRLDGDYGYTF
>TRBJ2-1|TRBV27|many|.
TGTGCCAGCAGTTCGAGAGGCTGGGAGCAGTTCTTC
CASSSRGWEQFF
>TRBJ2-2|TRBV3-1|many|.
TGTGCCAGCAGCCAAGATCTAGCGAACACCGGGGAGCTGTTTTTT
CASSQDLANTGELFF
>TRBJ1-6|TRBV28|.|.
TGTGCCAGCGGGGGGGGCGGTTCACCCCTCCACTTT
CASGGGGSPLHF
>TRBJ2-1|TRBV7-3|.|TRBD2
TGTGCCAGCAGCTTAGGGGGCCTAGCGGGAGGGCAGTTCTTC
CASSLGGLAGGQFF
>TRBJ2-3|TRBV7-8|.|.
TGTGCCAGCAGGCCGTCCGTAACAGATACGCAGTATTTT
CASRPSVTDTQYF
>TRBJ2-1|TRBV2|.|.
TGTGCCAGCAGTGTGACTGTCAGGGAGCAGTTCTTC
CASSVTVREQFF
>TRBJ1-2|TRBV12-3/TRBV12-4|many|.
TGTGCCAGCAGTTTGAAACGGGGGGCACTGTATGGCTACACCTTC
CASSLKRGALYGYTF
>TRBJ2-7|TRBV9|many|.
TGTGCCAGCAGCGAACGGGAGTGGGTCGAGCAGTACTTC
CASSEREWVEQYF
>TRBJ2-1|TRBV20-1|many|.
TGCAGTGCAGGTGGGGGGTCCTACAATGAGCAGTTCTTC
CSAGGGSYNEQFF
>TRBJ1-2|TRBV29-1|few|.
TGCAGCGTTGAGCGGGATTCGCGAGGCTACACCTTC
CSVERDSRGYTF
>TRBJ1-2|TRBV29-1|many|.
TGCAGCGTTGAAGATTGGGCCCTCGGCTACACCTTC
CSVEDWALGYTF
>TRBJ1-5|TRBV28|many|.
TGTGCCAGCTATAGCGGGTTTCAAAATCAGCCCCAGCATTTT
CASYSGFQNQPQHF
>TRBJ2-7|TRBV20-1|many|.
TGCAGTGCTAGAGATGTGGGGCAAGTATACGAGCAGTACTTC
CSARDVGQVYEQYF
>TRBJ2-3|TRBV20-1|few|TRBD2
TGCAGTGCTAGTGCGGCGGGAGGTATAGATACGCAGTATTTT
CSASAAGGIDTQYF
>TRBJ1-2|TRBV12-3/TRBV12-4|.|.
TGTGCCAGCAGTTTACCAGACCATCATGGCTACACCTTC
CASSLPDHHGYTF
>TRBJ1-4|TRBV28|many|.
TGTGCCAGCAGTATGGGTGAAGCTACTAATGAAAAACTGTTTTTT
CASSMGEATNEKLFF
>TRBJ2-7|TRBV12-3/TRBV12-4|many|TRBD1
TGTGCCAGCAGTTGGGGGACAGCCTCCTACGAGCAGTACTTC
CASSWGTASYEQYF
>TRBJ2-5|TRBV6-2/TRBV6-3|many|.
TGTGCCAGCAGTTACTCGATGGGGACGGATGAGCAAGAGACCCAGTACTTC
CASSYSMGTDEQETQYF
>TRBJ1-4|TRBV6-2/TRBV6-3|many|.
TGTGCCAGCAATGATGGAGGAACTAATGAAAAACTGTTTTTT
CASNDGGTNEKLFF
>TRBJ1-6|TRBV28|.|TRBD1
TGTGCCACCTGTACGGACAGGGATAATTCACCCCTCCACTTT
CATCTDRDNSPLHF
>TRBJ1-5|TRBV4-1|many|.
TGCGCCAGCAGCCAGGAAATCCTTAATCAGCCCCAGCATTTT
CASSQEILNQPQHF
>TRBJ1-2|TRBV19|.|TRBD1
TGTGCCAGTAGTCAATCCCCGGGACAGGGGAACTATGGCTACACCTTC
CASSQSPGQGNYGYTF
>TRBJ2-5|TRBV6-2/TRBV6-3|.|TRBD2
TGTGCCGGCAGTACGACCGGGACTAGTCAAGAGACCCAGTACTTC
CAGSTTGTSQETQYF
>TRBJ2-2|TRBV11-2|many|TRBD2
TGTGCCAGCAGCTTAGATGGCGCTAGCGGGGACACCGGGGAGCTGTTTTTT
CASSLDGASGDTGELFF
>TRBJ2-1|TRBV7-9|.|TRBD2
TGTGCCAGCAGCTTAATGCAGGGTGGCGGGAGAAACAATGAGCAGTTCTTC
CASSLMQGGGRNNEQFF
>TRBJ2-3|TRBV11-2|.|TRBD2
TGTGCCAGCAGCTTATTAACGACTGGCGGGGGATTCACAGATACGCAGTATTTT
CASSLLTTGGGFTDTQYF
>TRBJ2-1|TRBV11-2|many|.
TGTGCCAGCATCAATACCGGCGAGGGGCGGAATAATGAGCAGTTCTTC
CASINTGEGRNNEQFF
>TRBJ1-2|TRBV19|.|TRBD1
TGTGCCAGTGGACAGGGGATGATCTATGGCTACACCTTC
CASGQGMIYGYTF
>TRBJ1-5|TRBV5-5|.|.
TGTGCCAGCAGCTTCGCACTCCTAAGTCAGCCCCAGCATTTT
CASSFALLSQPQHF
>TRBJ2-5|TRBV29-1|many|.
TGCAGCGTTGTAAGACAACTCCAAGAGACCCAGTACTTC
CSVVRQLQETQYF
>TRBJ1-1|TRBV29-1|many|.
TGCAGCGTTGAAGTTACTTCGAATAGGATGGCTTTCTTT
CSVEVTSNRMAFF